This TCR beta chain was captured in a study of cytomegalovirus exposure and HLA in healthy donors. General study points: What was likely a sequencing artifact was a cluster of highly shared sequence variants. More clonal expansion characterized HLA-associated TCR beta chains than equally common others in a later analysis.

The V and J ends lost 5 bases and 2 bases respectively, with 19 bases between them. The CDR3 totals 17 residues. Per the germline V gene, CDR1 is MGHRA and CDR2 is YSYEKL. PCR amplification relied on 60 Vbeta primers (plus 13 Jbeta primers). Original methodology: Approximately 11 million of the 75 million to 95 million unique TCR beta chains counted in a later analysis were shared. Data came from immunoSEQ multiplex PCR; TCRdb stores just in-frame clones and leaves some out. V and J calls and clone size follow that table, whereas D and trimming were derived from the DNA. The table lists about 160,000 clones, 70% to 80% of them singletons. Comment on this clone: The target antigen is unknown.

Unrecorded immune exposure was likely among donors, who were nominally healthy when sampled. The clonotype originates from a female donor in good health and CMV-seronegative. The sequencing sample was made of PBMCs. V is TRBV4-1 and J is TRBJ1-5; no clear D gene. CDR3 in DNA: TGCGCCAGCAGCTTGAGTGACCTGAGAGGTGGCAATCAGCCCCAGCATTTT. Its protein product is CASSLSDLRGGNQPQHF.